One sample yielded the 12 T cell receptor beta chains listed below, sequenced in a study of control samples from healthy donors and cancer patients. The assay was immunoSEQ multiplex PCR, and TCRdb's table has in-frame clones only and misses some. The repertoire holds about 160,000 clones, with 95% to 96% as singletons. Sequencing input: blood. These receptors came from a woman in her 30s in good health.

The gene calls are TRBV15 and TRBJ2-2; D is ambiguous. V lost 0 bases and J lost 6, with 8 bases in between. CDR3 length: 14 amino acids. Germline assignment: CDR1 LNHNV and CDR2 YYDKDF (reference sequence). CDR3 nucleotide sequence: TGTGCCACCAGCAGAGATCTTGGCGCCGGGGAGCTGTTTTTT. It specifies CATSRDLGAGELFF.

The J gene is TRBJ2-2, the V gene TRBV6-6; 8 bases map to TRBD1. The CDR3 has 15 residues. From germline, CDR1 is MNHNY and CDR2 SVGAGI (reference sequence). V lost 1 base, J lost 6 bases, and 4 bases stayed unmatched. CDR3 coding DNA: TGTGCCAGCAGTTACTACAGGGGGGTGGCCGGGGAGCTGTTTTTT. The encoded protein is CASSYYRGVAGELFF.

The chain has TRBV11-2 and TRBJ2-7, with TRBD1 as a possible D gene (5 bases). The V gene's germline CDR1 is SGHAT and CDR2 FQNNGV. The CDR3 has 11 residues. Trimming took off 5 bases at V and 3 bases at J, with 5 bases between the two ends. CDR3 nucleotides: TGTGCCAGCAGCGACAGCTACGAGCAGTACTTC. Amino acids: CASSDSYEQYF.

The V call is TRBV4-1, the J call TRBJ1-1, with a weak D call TRBD1 (6 bases). Deletions cut 4 bases from V and 6 bases from J, with 9 bases between. The CDR3 runs to 12 residues. Germline V CDR1 and CDR2: MGHRA, YSYEKL. The CDR3 protein is CASSPRGAEAFF. The CDR3 region has the DNA TGCGCCAGCAGCCCCAGGGGCGCTGAAGCTTTCTTT.

The chain couples TRBV27 to TRBJ2-5; 10 nucleotides line up with TRBD1. The germline V gene has CDR1 MNHEY and CDR2 SMNVEV (reference sequence). The trim removed 3 bases at V and 4 bases at J, leaving 8 bases unmatched. The length of the CDR3 is 16 residues. The CDR3 protein is CASSFRGDRGGETQYF. CDR3 DNA: TGTGCCAGCAGTTTTCGGGGGGACAGGGGAGGAGAGACCCAGTACTTC.

CDR3 protein: CASSLAAGYEQYF. CDR3 in DNA: TGCGCCAGCAGCTTGGCGGCGGGCTACGAGCAGTACTTC. The V gene is TRBV5-1, the J gene TRBJ2-7; maybe TRBD2 (5 bases). Germline V gene data show CDR1 as SGHRS and CDR2 as YFSETQ. The V end lost 0 bases, the J end lost 3 bases, and 7 bases lay between the germline ends. The CDR3 spans 13 residues. The whole variable domain, remainder taken from reference TRBV5-1 and TRBJ2-7, is KAGVTQTPRYLIKTRGQQVTLSCSPISGHRSVSWYQQTPGQGLQFLFEYFSETQRNKGNFPGRFSGRQFSNSRSEMNVSTLELGDSALYLCASSLAAGYEQYFGPGTRLTVT.

The chain joins TRBV11-2 to TRBJ2-4; D may be TRBD1 or TRBD2 (5 bases each). Per germline, CDR1 SGHAT and CDR2 FQNNGV. Trimming pared 4 bases from V and 6 bases from J, leaving 13 bases between. CDR3 size: 14 residues. Here the CDR3 reads CASSSSGTVNIQYF. The DNA for the CDR3 is TGTGCCAGCAGCTCTTCCGGGACGGTAAACATTCAGTACTTC.

V usage is TRBV3-1 (or the pseudogene TRBV3-2) and J usage is TRBJ2-1; TRBD2 matches at 11 bases. V lost 0 bases, J lost 7 bases, and 5 bases stayed unmatched. The CDR3 covers 16 residues. In germline, CDR1 is LGHDT, CDR2 YNNKEL (reference sequence). The chain's CDR3 is CASSQDRLAGTNEQFF. The CDR3 DNA sequence: TGTGCCAGCAGCCAAGATAGACTAGCGGGAACTAATGAGCAGTTCTTC.

The chain is built from TRBV14 and TRBJ1-6; D gene ambiguous. Germline loops: CDR1 SGHDN, CDR2 FVKESK. V dropped 3 bases and J dropped 3 bases, with 12 bases sitting between them. CDR3 length equals 16 residues. CDR3 DNA sequence: TGTGCCAGCAGCCAGGACCATCTCTTCTATAATTCACCCCTCCACTTT. It codes for CASSQDHLFYNSPLHF. Combining the CDR3 with reference TRBV14 and TRBJ1-6 gives the whole variable domain EAGVTQFPSHSVIEKGQTVTLRCDPISGHDNLYWYRRVMGKEIKFLLHFVKESKQDESGMPNNRFLAERTGGTYSTLKVQPAELEDSGVYFCASSQDHLFYNSPLHFGNGTRLTVT.

A single count supports this clone. The gene calls are TRBV12-3 or TRBV12-4 and TRBJ2-3; D is ambiguous. Deletions cut 9 bases from V and 2 bases from J, with 12 bases between. This CDR3 has 13 residues. The CDR3 nucleotides are TGTGCCAGTTGCAGAGGCCTCACAGATACGCAGTATTTT. This encodes CASCRGLTDTQYF.

V gene TRBV7-8 combines with J gene TRBJ1-2; the match to TRBD1 covers 7 bases. CDR3 size: 13 residues. The V gene's germline CDR1 is SGHVS and CDR2 FQNEAQ. The V segment lost 6 bases and the J segment 8 bases; nucleotides outside the gene matches: 9. The CDR3 DNA follows: TGTGCCAGCAGTGCCCGGACAGGAGACGGCTACACCTTC. Translated: CASSARTGDGYTF.

The gene calls are TRBV2 and TRBJ2-7; TRBD2 agrees at 9 bases. The CDR3 extends over 12 amino acids. Trimming cost V 6 bases and J 5 bases; bases outside gene matches: 2. Germline CDR1 SNHLY, CDR2 FYNNEI. The CDR3 protein is CASRIAGDEQYF. The CDR3 DNA follows: TGTGCCAGCAGGATAGCGGGGGACGAGCAGTACTTC.